This T cell receptor beta chain appears in the sequencing data of a study of blood T cell repertoires in COVID-19. Across the study: Some COVID-19 samples were acute and others convalescent; all came from the United States, Italy and Spain. T cells, B-cell-depleted T cells, or PBMCs supplied cDNA or gDNA.

Original methodology: Amplification from reference gene primers served as the basis for estimated nucleated cell counts. Here immunoSEQ multiplex PCR was the method, and the copy in TCRdb shows in-frame clones only, minus some. Clonal size and the V and J genes are those of that table, whereas D and trimming came from the DNA. The profile shows about 52,000 clones, roughly 88% of them singletons. This sequence was found in a woman older than 75 with acute or convalescent COVID-19. Source material: peripheral blood.

In DNA, the CDR3 is TGCAGCGTTGAAGGGACTGGAAACAATGAGCAGTTCTTC. It is translated as CSVEGTGNNEQFF. The chain carries TRBV29-1 and TRBJ2-1; tentatively, D is TRBD2 (5 bases). With 1 base removed from V and 5 bases from J, the gap between germline ends came to 9 bases. The CDR3 contains 13 residues. Germline V CDR1 and CDR2: SQVTM, ANQGSEA.